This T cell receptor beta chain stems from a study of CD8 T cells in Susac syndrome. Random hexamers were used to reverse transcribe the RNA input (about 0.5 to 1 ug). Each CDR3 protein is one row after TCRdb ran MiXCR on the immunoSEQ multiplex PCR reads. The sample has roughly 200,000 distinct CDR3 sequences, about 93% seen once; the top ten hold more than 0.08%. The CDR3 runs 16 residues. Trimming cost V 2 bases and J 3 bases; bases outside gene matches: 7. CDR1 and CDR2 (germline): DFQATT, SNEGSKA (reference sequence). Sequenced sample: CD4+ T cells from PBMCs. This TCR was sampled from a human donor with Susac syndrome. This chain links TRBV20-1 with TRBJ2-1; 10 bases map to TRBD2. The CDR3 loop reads CSARRSAGGVYNEQFF. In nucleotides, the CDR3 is TGCAGTGCTAGAAGGTCAGCGGGAGGGGTCTACAATGAGCAGTTCTTC.